The 15 T cell receptor beta chains reported below all come from one sample, sequenced in a study of T cell repertoires in cytomegalovirus infection (dated by TCRdb to about 2019). These receptors are not linked to any known antigen. Sample treatment or condition, as interpreted from the label and publication: in vitro stimulation with specific CMV peptide epitopes to enrich CMV-specific T cells. Sequenced using an Illumina HiSeq 1500. TCRdb trimmed public reads at Q25 via fastp, called clones via MiXCR and kept in-frame beta chains. Rows merge per CDR3 protein into single entries with the most common DNA and genes. The sample contains 340,000 or so distinct CDR3 sequences, roughly 25% of them found a single time. Clones ranked in the top ten supply roughly 14% of the sample. The sample in question was cultured PBMCs, obtained from culture after CMV antigen stimulation. The receptor source for this set is a human donor in good health (CMV status not recorded). Some clones in this sample may be carry-over from other donors' samples.

The chain is built from TRBV19 and TRBJ2-5, with D unclear. This CDR3 has 14 residues. Germline values: CDR1 LNHDA, CDR2 SQIVND (reference sequence). Trimming shortened V by 1 base and J by 0 bases, and 6 bases separated the two germline ends. CDR3 DNA: TGTGCCAGTAGTATAGGTGGCAACCAAGAGACCCAGTACTTC. It translates to CASSIGGNQETQYF.

This clonotype was observed many times. V gene TRBV7-2 combines with J gene TRBJ1-1; the D gene is possibly TRBD1 (6 bases). The CDR3 has 13 amino acids. Germline V gene lookup returns CDR1 SGHTA and CDR2 FQGNSA. V lost 4 bases and J lost 5, with 11 bases in between. The CDR3 DNA follows: TGTGCCAGCAGCTCGTCAGGGGTGACTGAAGCTTTCTTT. Amino acids: CASSSSGVTEAFF.

This clonotype was observed a handful of times. V is TRBV7-6 and J is TRBJ2-5; D unresolved. The CDR3 is made up of 12 amino acids. CDR1 is SGHVS, CDR2 FNYEAQ, per germline. V shed 3 bases and J shed 5 bases, with 7 bases lying between them. In nucleotides, the CDR3 is TGTGCCAGCAGCTTGCTTAGGGAGACCCAGTACTTC. Protein product: CASSLLRETQYF. Together with reference TRBV7-6 and TRBJ2-5, the CDR3 gives the full variable domain: GAGVSQSPRYKVTKRGQDVALRCDPISGHVSLYWYRQALGQGPEFLTYFNYEAQQDKSGLPNDRFSAERPEGSISTLTIQRTEQRDSAMYRCASSLLRETQYFGPGTRLLVL.

This chain uses TRBV24-1 with TRBJ2-1; 16 nucleotides line up with TRBD2. V was clipped by 4 bases and J by 10 bases; unmatched bases: 6. Germline CDR1 KGHDR, CDR2 SFDVKD. The CDR3 covers 16 residues. In nucleotides, the CDR3 is TGTGCCACCAGTGACTATGGGACTAGCGGGAGGGTGGAGCAGTTCTTC. Translation: CATSDYGTSGRVEQFF.

The rearrangement links TRBV2 to TRBJ2-5, with D unresolved. Germline assignment: CDR1 SNHLY and CDR2 FYNNEI. The CDR3 has 14 amino acids. V lost 8 bases, J lost 2 bases, and 15 bases lay in between. The CDR3 DNA reads as TGTGCCAGCTCCCCTTTCGCCGGGCAAGAGACCCAGTACTTC. It is translated as CASSPFAGQETQYF.

The J gene is TRBJ2-1, the V gene TRBV12-3 or TRBV12-4, with unresolved D. The CDR3 runs 13 residues. V lost 7 bases and J 0 bases, leaving 7 bases between the germline ends. CDR3 nucleotides: TGTGCCAGCACGGCTAGCTCCTACAATGAGCAGTTCTTC. It encodes CASTASSYNEQFF.

V is TRBV19 and J is TRBJ2-2; 14 bases agree with TRBD2. In germline, CDR1 is LNHDA, CDR2 SQIVND (reference sequence). The CDR3 length is 19 residues. Losses at the gene ends were 3 bases for V and 2 bases for J; bases not matched to a gene: 8. The CDR3 sequence: CASSILVGTSGRNTGELFF. The CDR3 DNA follows: TGTGCCAGTAGTATTCTTGTAGGGACTAGCGGGAGAAACACCGGGGAGCTGTTTTTT.

This clonotype was found a few times. This chain connects TRBV20-1 to TRBJ2-1; D tentatively fits TRBD1 or TRBD2 (5 bases each). There are 16 residues in the CDR3. Per the germline V gene, CDR1 is DFQATT and CDR2 is SNEGSKA (reference sequence). The V end lost 1 base, the J end lost 9 bases, and 22 bases lay between the germline ends. The DNA of the CDR3 is TGCAGTGCTAGAGGCACGCAGATAGCCCAGGGAGTTGAGCAGTTCTTC. The encoded protein is CSARGTQIAQGVEQFF.

The chain is built from TRBV18 and TRBJ1-6; 9 positions agree with TRBD1. The CDR3 length is 15 residues. The germline gives CDR1 KGHSH, CDR2 LQKENI. Trimming took 6 bases from V and 3 from J; bases not matched to a gene: 3. The CDR3 bases are TGTGCCAGCTCGCGGACAGGGGACTATAATTCACCCCTCCACTTT. Protein sequence: CASSRTGDYNSPLHF.

This clonotype has more than one count but fewer than ten. V usage is TRBV12-3 or TRBV12-4 and J usage is TRBJ2-7, with 11 bases identical to TRBD1. There are 14 residues in the CDR3. With V trimmed by 4 bases and J by 3 bases, 2 bases remained unmatched. The CDR3 sequence: CASSSGTGGYEQYF. The CDR3 DNA reads as TGTGCCAGCAGTTCCGGGACAGGGGGCTACGAGCAGTACTTC.

In its sample, this clonotype was seen a few times. The rearrangement joins TRBV12-3 or TRBV12-4 to TRBJ2-3; 10 bases map to TRBD2. This CDR3 has 16 residues. Germline trimming cut 3 bases from V and 10 bases from J; bases unmatched to any gene: 13. The CDR3 region is CASSFGTSASGSAQYF. For the CDR3, the DNA is TGTGCCAGCAGTTTTGGGACTAGCGCCTCGGGGTCGGCGCAGTATTTT.

This clonotype was counted ten times or more. The rearrangement links TRBV4-1 to TRBJ1-5, with D possibly TRBD1 on 6 matching bases. Trimming removed 4 bases from V and 3 bases from J, with 13 bases in between. Germline CDR1 is MGHRA and CDR2 is YSYEKL. The length of the CDR3 is 15 residues. CDR3 region: CASSPSTGNNQPQHF. CDR3 nucleotide sequence: TGCGCCAGCAGCCCCTCAACAGGGAACAATCAGCCCCAGCATTTT.

The V call is TRBV4-2, the J call TRBJ2-1; 10 bases align to TRBD2. The trim removed 0 bases at V and 8 bases at J, leaving 7 bases unmatched. The germline gives CDR1 LGHNA, CDR2 YNFKEQ. This CDR3 has 16 amino acids. For the CDR3, the DNA is TGTGCCAGCAGCCAAGACCCTAGCGGGAGTTCCGATGAGCAGTTCTTC. Translation: CASSQDPSGSSDEQFF.

This clonotype was seen ten or more times. The chain joins TRBV7-6 to TRBJ2-1; maybe TRBD1 (5 bases). The CDR3 loop spans 19 amino acids. Germline CDR1 reads SGHVS; CDR2 reads FNYEAQ. The ends were cut back, 1 base at V and 4 bases at J, with 23 bases in the middle. The CDR3 loop reads CASSLEGDIRSRIYNEQFF. CDR3 DNA sequence: TGTGCCAGCAGCTTAGAAGGGGATATCCGCTCTCGTATTTACAATGAGCAGTTCTTC.

V gene TRBV6-1 combines with J gene TRBJ1-4; TRBD1 might be the D (6 bases). The CDR3 is 13 residues long. Germline V gene sequence: CDR1 MNHNS, CDR2 SASEGT. Trimming took 4 bases from V and 8 from J, leaving 11 bases between them. The CDR3 DNA follows: TGTGCCAGCAGTGGGGGGGCGAAGGAAAAACTGTTTTTT. Translated, it gives CASSGGAKEKLFF.